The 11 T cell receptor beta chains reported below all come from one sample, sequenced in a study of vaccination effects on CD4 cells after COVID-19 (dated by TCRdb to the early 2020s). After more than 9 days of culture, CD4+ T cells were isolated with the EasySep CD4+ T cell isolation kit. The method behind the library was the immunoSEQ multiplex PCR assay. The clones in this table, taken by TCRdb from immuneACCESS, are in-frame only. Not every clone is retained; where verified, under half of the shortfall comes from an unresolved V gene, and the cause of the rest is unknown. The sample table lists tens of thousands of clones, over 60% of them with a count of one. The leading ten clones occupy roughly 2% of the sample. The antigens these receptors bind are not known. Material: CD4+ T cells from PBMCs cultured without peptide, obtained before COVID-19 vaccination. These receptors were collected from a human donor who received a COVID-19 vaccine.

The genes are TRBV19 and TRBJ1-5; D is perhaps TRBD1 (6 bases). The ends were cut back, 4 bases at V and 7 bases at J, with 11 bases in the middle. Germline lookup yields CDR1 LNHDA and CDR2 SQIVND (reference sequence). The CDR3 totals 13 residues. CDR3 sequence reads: CASSSSRGQPQHF. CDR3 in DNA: TGTGCCAGTAGTAGTTCGAGGGGGCAGCCCCAGCATTTT.

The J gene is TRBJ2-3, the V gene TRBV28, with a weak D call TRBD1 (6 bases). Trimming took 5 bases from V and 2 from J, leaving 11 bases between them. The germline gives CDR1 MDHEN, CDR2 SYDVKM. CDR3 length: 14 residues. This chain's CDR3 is CASSLTGTTDTQYF. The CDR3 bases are TGTGCCAGCAGTCTGACAGGAACCACAGATACGCAGTATTTT. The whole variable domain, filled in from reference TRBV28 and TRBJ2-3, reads DVKVTQSSRYLVKRTGEKVFLECVQDMDHENMFWYRQDPGLGLRLIYFSYDVKMKEKGDIPEGYSVSREKKERFSLILESASTNQTSMYLCASSLTGTTDTQYFGPGTRLTVL.

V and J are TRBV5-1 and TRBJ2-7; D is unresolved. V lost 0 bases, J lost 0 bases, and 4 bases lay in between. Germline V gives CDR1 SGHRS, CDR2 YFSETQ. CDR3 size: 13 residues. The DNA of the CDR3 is TGCGCCAGCAGCTTGGAGAGCTCCTACGAGCAGTACGTC. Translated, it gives CASSLESSYEQYV.

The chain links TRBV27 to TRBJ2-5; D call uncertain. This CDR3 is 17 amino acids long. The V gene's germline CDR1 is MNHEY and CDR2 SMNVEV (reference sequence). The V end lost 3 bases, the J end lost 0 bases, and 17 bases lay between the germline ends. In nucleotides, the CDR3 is TGTGCCAGCAGTTTTAAAGCGACGAGGACGTACCAAGAGACCCAGTACTTC. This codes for CASSFKATRTYQETQYF.

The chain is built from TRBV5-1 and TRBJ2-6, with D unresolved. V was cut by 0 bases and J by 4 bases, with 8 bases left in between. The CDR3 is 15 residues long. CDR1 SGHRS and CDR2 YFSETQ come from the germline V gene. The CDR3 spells CASSLGAAGANVLTF. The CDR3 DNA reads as TGCGCCAGCAGCTTGGGCGCTGCAGGGGCCAACGTCCTGACTTTC.

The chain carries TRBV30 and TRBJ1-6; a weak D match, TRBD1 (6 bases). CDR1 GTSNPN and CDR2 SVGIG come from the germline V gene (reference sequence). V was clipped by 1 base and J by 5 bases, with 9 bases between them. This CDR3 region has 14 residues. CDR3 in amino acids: CAWSGQVNNSPLHF. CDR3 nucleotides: TGTGCCTGGAGTGGACAGGTGAATAATTCACCCCTCCACTTT.

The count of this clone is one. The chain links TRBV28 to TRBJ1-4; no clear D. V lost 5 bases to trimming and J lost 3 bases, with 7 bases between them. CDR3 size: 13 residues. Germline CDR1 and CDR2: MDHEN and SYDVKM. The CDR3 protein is CASSRGSNEKLFF. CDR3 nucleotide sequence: TGTGCCAGCAGTAGAGGTTCTAATGAAAAACTGTTTTTT.

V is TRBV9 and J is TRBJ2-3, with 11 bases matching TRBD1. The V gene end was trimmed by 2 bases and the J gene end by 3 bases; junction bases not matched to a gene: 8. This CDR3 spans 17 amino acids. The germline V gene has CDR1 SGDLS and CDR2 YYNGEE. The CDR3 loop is CASSVEDRGRVTDTQYF. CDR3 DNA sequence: TGTGCCAGCAGCGTCGAGGACAGGGGGCGCGTGACAGATACGCAGTATTTT.

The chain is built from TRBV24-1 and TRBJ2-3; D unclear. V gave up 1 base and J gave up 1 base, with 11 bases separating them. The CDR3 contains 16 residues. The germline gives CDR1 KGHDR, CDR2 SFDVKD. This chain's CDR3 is CATSDFQDGRTDTQYF. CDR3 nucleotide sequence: TGTGCCACCAGTGATTTCCAGGACGGCCGCACAGATACGCAGTATTTT.

CDR3 sequence reads: CASSYSGRTGANVLTF. CDR3 DNA: TGTGCCAGCAGTTACTCTGGCAGAACTGGGGCCAACGTCCTGACTTTC. The V call is TRBV6-5, the J call TRBJ2-6; D gene uncertain. Trimming took off 0 bases at V and 2 bases at J, with 8 bases between the two ends. The CDR3 has 16 residues. From germline, CDR1 is MNHEY and CDR2 SVGAGI.

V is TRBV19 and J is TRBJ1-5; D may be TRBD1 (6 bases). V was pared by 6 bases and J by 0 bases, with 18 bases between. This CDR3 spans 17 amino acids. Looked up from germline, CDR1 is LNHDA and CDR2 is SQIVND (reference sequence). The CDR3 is CASRSGVALGSNQPQHF. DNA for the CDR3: TGTGCCAGTAGATCAGGGGTCGCGTTGGGTAGCAATCAGCCCCAGCATTTT.